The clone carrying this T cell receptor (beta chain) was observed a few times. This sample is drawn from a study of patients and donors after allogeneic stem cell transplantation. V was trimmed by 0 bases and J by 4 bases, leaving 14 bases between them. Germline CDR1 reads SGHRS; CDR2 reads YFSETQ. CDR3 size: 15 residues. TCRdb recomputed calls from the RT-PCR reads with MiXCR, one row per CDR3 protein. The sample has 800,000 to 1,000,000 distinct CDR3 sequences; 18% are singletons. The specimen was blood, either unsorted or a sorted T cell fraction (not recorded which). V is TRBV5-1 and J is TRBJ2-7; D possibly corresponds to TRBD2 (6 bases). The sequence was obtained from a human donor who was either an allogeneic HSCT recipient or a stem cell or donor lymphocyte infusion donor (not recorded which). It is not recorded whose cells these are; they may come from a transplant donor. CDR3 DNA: TGCGCCAGCAGCTTGGCCGGGGGATACTTATACGAGCAGTACTTC. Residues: CASSLAGGYLYEQYF.